This entry lists 15 T cell receptor beta chains sequenced from one sample in a study of T-cell memory formation after mild COVID-19. TCRdb recomputed calls from the 5' RACE reads with MiXCR, one row per CDR3 protein. The data show about 560,000 distinct CDR3 sequences, 15% to 20% seen once. Material for sequencing was PBMCs or a T cell subset sorted from them (not recorded which). The receptors shown here come from an adult woman who had mild COVID-19 (a few samples of this study predate the infection). Cell type and time point are not known.

The chain joins TRBV7-9 to TRBJ2-1; D is uncertain. The ends were cut back, 5 bases at V and 8 bases at J, with 13 bases in the middle. Germline V gives CDR1 SEHNR, CDR2 FQNEAQ (reference sequence). There are 13 residues in the CDR3. The CDR3 DNA reads TGTGCCAGCAGCGCCCTTGGGTTTCATGAGCAGTTCTTC. It specifies CASSALGFHEQFF.

This clonotype was picked up many times. The V gene is TRBV5-1, the J gene TRBJ2-7; D tentatively reads TRBD1 or TRBD2 (5 bases each). The germline V gene encodes CDR1 SGHRS and CDR2 YFSETQ. The CDR3 has 12 amino acids. With 4 bases removed from V and 4 bases from J, the gap between germline ends came to 9 bases. CDR3 sequence (DNA): TGCGCCAGCAGCGAGGGACGGTACGAGCAGTACTTC. Protein product: CASSEGRYEQYF.

This clonotype showed up just a few times. J is TRBJ2-3 and V is TRBV6-5; 10 bases match TRBD2. CDR3 length: 17 amino acids. Germline trimming cut 6 bases from V and 4 bases from J; bases unmatched to any gene: 13. In germline, CDR1 is MNHEY, CDR2 SVGAGI. The CDR3 loop reads CASSLRSGGAWADTQYF. The DNA for the CDR3 is TGTGCCAGCAGCCTTAGGAGCGGGGGGGCCTGGGCAGATACGCAGTATTTT.

This clonotype turned up a few times. CDR3 loop: CASRLDRGREAFF. CDR3 bases: TGTGCCAGCAGGCTCGACAGGGGTCGTGAAGCTTTCTTT. The rearrangement uses TRBV12-3 or TRBV12-4 and TRBJ1-1; 8 bases line up with TRBD1. The CDR3 loop spans 13 amino acids. V dropped 6 bases and J dropped 7; count of bases not matched to a gene: 7.

This clonotype was detected only a few times. The chain is built from TRBV12-3 or TRBV12-4 and TRBJ1-2, with 10 bases lining up with TRBD1. The V segment lost 5 bases and the J segment 4 bases; nucleotides outside the gene matches: 4. This CDR3 spans 14 amino acids. CDR3 in amino acids: CASSQTGGAYGYTF. The CDR3 bases are TGTGCCAGCAGTCAGACAGGGGGCGCCTATGGCTACACCTTC.

In this sample, this clonotype turned up a few times. The chain uses TRBV2 and TRBJ2-7; D is unclear. This CDR3 has 14 residues. CDR1 SNHLY and CDR2 FYNNEI come from the germline V gene. The V end lost 2 bases, the J end lost 2 bases, and 10 bases lay between the germline ends. Written as DNA, the CDR3 is TGTGCCAGCAGTGAAACTGGGGTGCCCTACGAGCAGTACTTC. Protein product: CASSETGVPYEQYF. Complete variable domain (other parts from reference TRBV2 and TRBJ2-7): EPEVTQTPSHQVTQMGQEVILRCVPISNHLYFYWYRQILGQKVEFLVSFYNNEISEKSEIFDDQFSVERPDGSNFTLKIRSTKLEDSAMYFCASSETGVPYEQYFGPGTRLTVT.

V is TRBV7-9 and J is TRBJ2-7; 8 bases agree with TRBD2. Germline V gene data show CDR1 as SEHNR and CDR2 as FQNEAQ (reference sequence). The CDR3 runs 16 residues. V was pared by 0 bases and J by 0 bases, with 4 bases of the junction left unmatched. This CDR3 reads CASSLAPGRASYEQYF. In DNA, the CDR3 is TGTGCCAGCAGCTTAGCTCCCGGGAGGGCCTCCTACGAGCAGTACTTC.

This clonotype was seen more than once but under ten times. This chain connects TRBV7-9 to TRBJ1-1; no clear D gene. Germline assignment: CDR1 SEHNR and CDR2 FQNEAQ (reference sequence). CDR3 length: 16 residues. V lost 2 bases to trimming and J lost 0 bases, with 13 bases between them. CDR3 DNA sequence: TGTGCCAGCAGCTTAAATTTGGCCACATTGAACACTGAAGCTTTCTTT. This sequence encodes CASSLNLATLNTEAFF.

The gene calls are TRBV5-1 and TRBJ2-1, with 9 bases identical to TRBD1. This CDR3 is 16 amino acids long. J was trimmed by 7 bases and V by 4 bases; bases with no gene match: 12. Germline V CDR1 and CDR2: SGHRS, YFSETQ. The DNA of the CDR3 is TGCGCCAGCAGCAGAGCCCCGGGACAGGGAACGAATGAGCAGTTCTTC. Translated: CASSRAPGQGTNEQFF.

This clonotype was counted between two and nine times. In DNA form, the CDR3 reads TGTGCCAGCAGTGGAAACCATATTGCTAATGAAAAACTGTTTTTT. Protein sequence: CASSGNHIANEKLFF. The rearrangement links TRBV6-1 to TRBJ1-4, with unresolved D. The V end was cut by 4 bases, the J end by 3 bases, with 12 bases between. Germline CDR1 is MNHNS and CDR2 is SASEGT. CDR3 length: 15 amino acids.

This sequence joins TRBV7-3 and TRBJ2-7; 9 bases line up with TRBD1. CDR1 is SGHTA and CDR2 is FQGTGA in the germline V gene. V lost 5 bases and J lost 5; bases outside the gene matches: 7. The CDR3 covers 14 residues. The CDR3, as DNA: TGTGCCAGCAGCCCGACAGGGGGGTTCGACGAGCAGTACTTC. It translates to CASSPTGGFDEQYF.

This clonotype occurred many times. This chain links TRBV28 with TRBJ1-1, with D possibly being TRBD1 (5 bases). The germline CDR1 and CDR2 sequences are MDHEN and SYDVKM. V was clipped by 6 bases and J by 5 bases, with 16 bases between them. This CDR3 is 14 amino acids long. The CDR3 DNA is TGTGCCAGCAGCTCTTTTGGGGGAAGGACTGAAGCTTTCTTT. This codes for CASSSFGGRTEAFF.

The chain carries TRBV15 and TRBJ1-2, with D perhaps matching TRBD1 (5 bases). This CDR3 region has 16 residues. Germline V gives CDR1 LNHNV, CDR2 YYDKDF (reference sequence). V dropped 0 bases and J dropped 4 bases, with 15 bases sitting between them. For the CDR3, the DNA is TGTGCCACCAGCAGAGAGAACCGGGACTGGGCCTATGGCTACACCTTC. This translates into CATSRENRDWAYGYTF.

This chain uses TRBV9 with TRBJ2-1; D remains unclear. V lost 4 bases to trimming and J lost 0 bases, with 8 bases between them. Germline V gives CDR1 SGDLS, CDR2 YYNGEE. The length of the CDR3 is 14 residues. The CDR3 DNA reads as TGTGCCAGCAGCTCCCCTAGCTCCTACAATGAGCAGTTCTTC. This sequence encodes CASSSPSSYNEQFF. The whole variable domain, filled in from reference TRBV9 and TRBJ2-1, reads DSGVTQTPKHLITATGQRVTLRCSPRSGDLSVYWYQQSLDQGLQFLIQYYNGEERAKGNILERFSAQQFPDLHSELNLSSLELGDSALYFCASSSPSSYNEQFFGPGTRLTVL.

This clonotype has at least ten counts. The chain uses TRBV29-1 and TRBJ2-2; the D is unclear. This CDR3 has 13 amino acids. Germline V gene data show CDR1 as SQVTM and CDR2 as ANQGSEA. The V and J ends lost 5 bases and 0 bases respectively, with 7 bases between them. In nucleotides, the CDR3 is TGCAGCGTTTCCTCAACGAACACCGGGGAGCTGTTTTTT. Protein sequence: CSVSSTNTGELFF.